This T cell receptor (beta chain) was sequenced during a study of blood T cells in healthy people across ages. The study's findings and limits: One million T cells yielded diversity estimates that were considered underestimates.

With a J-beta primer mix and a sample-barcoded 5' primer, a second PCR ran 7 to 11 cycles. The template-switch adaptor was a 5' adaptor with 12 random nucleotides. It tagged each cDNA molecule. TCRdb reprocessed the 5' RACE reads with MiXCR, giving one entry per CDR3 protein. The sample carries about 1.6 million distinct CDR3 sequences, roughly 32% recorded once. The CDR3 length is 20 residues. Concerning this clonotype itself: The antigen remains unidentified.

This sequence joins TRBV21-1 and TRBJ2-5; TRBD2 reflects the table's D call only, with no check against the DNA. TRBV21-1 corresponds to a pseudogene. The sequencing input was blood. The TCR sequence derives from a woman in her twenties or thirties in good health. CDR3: CASSGEIARDSFRGKETQYF. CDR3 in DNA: TGTGCCAGCAGCGGGGAGATCGCAAGGGACTCATTCAGAGGGAAAGAGACCCAGTACTTC.